This passage covers 19 T cell receptor beta chains from one sample sequenced in a study of blood T cell repertoires in COVID-19. Method: immunoSEQ multiplex PCR; TCRdb's copy keeps in-frame clones and lacks some. The sample gives 13,000 or so clones, around 76% of which show up once; approximately 40% is in the top ten. Source material: peripheral blood. These receptors were taken from a woman at least 80 years old with acute or convalescent COVID-19.

The chain couples TRBV4-2 to TRBJ1-1; weak D call: TRBD1 (6 bases). Germline assignment: CDR1 LGHNA and CDR2 YNFKEQ. The CDR3 runs to 13 residues. V was trimmed by 1 base and J by 5 bases, leaving 8 bases between them. The CDR3 sequence is CASSQGTGTEAFF. CDR3 nucleotide sequence: TGTGCCAGCAGCCAAGGAACAGGGACTGAAGCTTTCTTT.

This chain connects TRBV14 to TRBJ2-7; 9 bases agree with TRBD2. Germline CDR1 and CDR2: SGHDN and FVKESK. The CDR3 runs to 16 residues. Trimming cost V 0 bases and J 3 bases; bases outside gene matches: 6. As DNA, the CDR3 is TGTGCCAGCAGCCAAGATCGTCGACTAGCGGACTACGAGCAGTACTTC. The encoded protein is CASSQDRRLADYEQYF.

This clone was seen only once. V usage is TRBV11-2 and J usage is TRBJ2-7; a weak D match, TRBD1 (5 bases). CDR1 is SGHAT and CDR2 is FQNNGV in the germline V gene. The germline V and J ends were trimmed by 5 bases and 4 bases, with 12 bases remaining between them. The length of the CDR3 is 13 residues. This CDR3 reads CASSLLSGYEQYF. The CDR3 nucleotides are TGTGCCAGCAGCCTATTGTCAGGGTACGAGCAGTACTTC.

The chain links TRBV19 to TRBJ2-1; a weak D match, TRBD1 (6 bases). Trimming took 6 bases from V and 0 from J, leaving 12 bases between them. The CDR3 extends over 15 amino acids. Germline-derived CDR1 and CDR2 are LNHDA and SQIVND (reference sequence). The CDR3 DNA reads as TGTGCCAGTAGAGGGACAACGAGCTCCTACAATGAGCAGTTCTTC. It translates to CASRGTTSSYNEQFF.

The rearrangement links TRBV11-2 to TRBJ1-1; TRBD1 matches at 9 bases. Per the germline V gene, CDR1 is SGHAT and CDR2 is FQNNGV. This CDR3 comprises 13 residues. Trimming at V came to 3 bases and at J to 6 bases, leaving 2 bases not matched to a gene. The CDR3 DNA reads as TGTGCCAGCAGCTTTCGACAGGGGGCTGAAGCTTTCTTT. Translating it yields CASSFRQGAEAFF.

V and J are TRBV5-1 and TRBJ1-1, with 8 bases aligning to TRBD1. Germline V lookup: CDR1 SGHRS, CDR2 YFSETQ. The CDR3 covers 15 residues. V shed 4 bases and J 1 base; nucleotides not matched to a gene: 6. Here the CDR3 DNA reads TGCGCCAGCAGCGTCCAGGGGGCGGGGAACACTGAAGCTTTCTTT. Residues: CASSVQGAGNTEAFF.

The chain is built from TRBV18 and TRBJ2-1; the match to TRBD2 covers 8 bases. The CDR3 length is 15 residues. Looked up from germline, CDR1 is KGHSH and CDR2 is LQKENI. V lost 0 bases to trimming and J lost 7 bases; unmatched junction nucleotides: 5. DNA of the CDR3: TGTGCCAGCTCACCACCAACGGGGGGGAATAATGAGCAGTTCTTC. This gives the protein CASSPPTGGNNEQFF.

Concerning this clone: A junction boundary mismatches the germline segment, possibly from a read error. This rearrangement joins TRBV2 to TRBJ2-3; TRBD2 matches at 14 bases. The CDR3 extends over 14 amino acids. In germline, CDR1 is SNHLY, CDR2 FYNNEI. The CDR3 is CASREGTSGGTQYF. CDR3 DNA sequence: TGTGCCAGCAGGGAAGGGACTAGCGGGGGTACGCAGTATTTT.

This chain uses TRBV28 with TRBJ1-4; TRBD1 matches 9 bases. The CDR3 length is 15 residues. The V gene end was trimmed by 4 bases and the J gene end by 7 bases; junction bases not matched to a gene: 7. The germline V gene encodes CDR1 MDHEN and CDR2 SYDVKM. CDR3 nucleotide sequence: TGTGCCAGCAGTTCCCCACAGGGGGCGCGTGAAAAACTGTTTTTT. The encoded protein is CASSSPQGAREKLFF. Full variable domain (rest looked up from reference TRBV28 and TRBJ1-4): DVKVTQSSRYLVKRTGEKVFLECVQDMDHENMFWYRQDPGLGLRLIYFSYDVKMKEKGDIPEGYSVSREKKERFSLILESASTNQTSMYLCASSSPQGAREKLFFGSGTQLSVL.

V is TRBV28 and J is TRBJ1-2; 12 nucleotides match TRBD1. The CDR3 contains 14 residues. CDR1 and CDR2 from the germline V gene are MDHEN and SYDVKM. Trimming at V came to 6 bases and at J to 6 bases, leaving 5 bases not matched to a gene. The CDR3 sequence is CASRPGQGADGYTF. The CDR3 region has the DNA TGTGCCAGCAGACCGGGACAGGGGGCTGATGGCTACACCTTC.

The V call is TRBV4-1, the J call TRBJ1-2, with D maybe TRBD1 (6 bases). Trimming took 4 bases from V and 4 from J, leaving 22 bases between them. The CDR3 covers 17 residues. CDR1 and CDR2 from the germline V gene are MGHRA and YSYEKL. CDR3 sequence reads: CASSPLRETGLGYGYTF. As DNA, the CDR3 is TGCGCCAGCAGCCCCCTAAGGGAAACAGGGCTGGGCTATGGCTACACCTTC.

The rearrangement uses TRBV24-1 and TRBJ2-7, with D maybe TRBD2 (5 bases). The germline V gene encodes CDR1 KGHDR and CDR2 SFDVKD. V dropped 6 bases and J dropped 3 bases, with 11 bases sitting between them. This CDR3 region has 13 residues. CDR3 in amino acids: CATSRGSLYEQYF. Written as DNA, the CDR3 is TGTGCCACCAGTCGGGGATCCCTCTACGAGCAGTACTTC.

The chain combines TRBV19 with TRBJ2-2, with TRBD1 matching 10 bases. Germline V lookup: CDR1 LNHDA, CDR2 SQIVND (reference sequence). The junction had 3 bases not matched to a gene; V was cut back by 7 bases and J by 4 bases. The CDR3 runs 14 residues. CDR3 DNA sequence: TGTGCCAGTATCTGGACAGGGGGCACCGGGGAGCTGTTTTTT. It codes for CASIWTGGTGELFF.

There are many counts of this clone. V is TRBV27 and J is TRBJ2-7; no reliable D call. The V gene's germline CDR1 is MNHEY and CDR2 SMNVEV (reference sequence). This CDR3 has 13 residues. The V end lost 7 bases, the J end lost 0 bases, and 10 bases lay between the germline ends. CDR3 nucleotide sequence: TGTGCCAGCAACGCCGATAGCTCCTACGAGCAGTACTTC. This translates into CASNADSSYEQYF.

This chain connects TRBV5-1 to TRBJ1-1; D gene unclear. Germline CDR1 reads SGHRS; CDR2 reads YFSETQ. V was pared by 0 bases and J by 1 base, with 4 bases between. The CDR3 covers 13 residues. The CDR3 sequence is CASSLAGNTEAFF. CDR3 nucleotide sequence: TGCGCCAGCAGCTTGGCCGGGAACACTGAAGCTTTCTTT.

Only a few counts were recorded for this clone. This chain uses TRBV7-2 with TRBJ1-1; 10 bases agree with TRBD1. The CDR3 sequence is 12 residues long. V lost 5 bases to trimming and J lost 11 bases; unmatched junction nucleotides: 5. Germline V gene lookup returns CDR1 SGHTA and CDR2 FQGNSA. CDR3 sequence (DNA): TGTGCCAGCAGCGCCCTGACAGGGGGCGCTTTCTTT. Its translation is CASSALTGGAFF.

This clone appeared a few times. The V and J genes are TRBV2 and TRBJ2-3; the match to TRBD2 covers 14 bases. Trimming at V came to 6 bases and at J to 2 bases, leaving 7 bases not matched to a gene. CDR3 length: 17 amino acids. CDR1 SNHLY and CDR2 FYNNEI come from the germline V gene. Written as DNA, the CDR3 is TGTGCCAGCAGGCCGGGACTAGCGGGGGAGCACACAGATACGCAGTATTTT. Its protein product is CASRPGLAGEHTDTQYF.

V gene TRBV18 combines with J gene TRBJ2-7; TRBD2 matches at 9 bases. CDR1 KGHSH and CDR2 LQKENI come from the germline V gene. V was pared by 1 base and J by 7 bases, with 5 bases of the junction left unmatched. This CDR3 is 14 amino acids long. The CDR3 region is CASSPQGSGGEQYF. CDR3 nucleotide sequence: TGTGCCAGCTCACCACAGGGTAGCGGGGGTGAGCAGTACTTC.

The gene calls are TRBV7-2 and TRBJ1-1; D remains unclear. The CDR3 covers 14 residues. V was pared by 2 bases and J by 10 bases, with 17 bases between. From germline, CDR1 is SGHTA and CDR2 FQGNSA. The chain's CDR3 is CASSLNYQAAGAFF. The CDR3 nucleotides read TGTGCCAGCAGCTTAAACTACCAGGCTGCGGGAGCTTTCTTT.